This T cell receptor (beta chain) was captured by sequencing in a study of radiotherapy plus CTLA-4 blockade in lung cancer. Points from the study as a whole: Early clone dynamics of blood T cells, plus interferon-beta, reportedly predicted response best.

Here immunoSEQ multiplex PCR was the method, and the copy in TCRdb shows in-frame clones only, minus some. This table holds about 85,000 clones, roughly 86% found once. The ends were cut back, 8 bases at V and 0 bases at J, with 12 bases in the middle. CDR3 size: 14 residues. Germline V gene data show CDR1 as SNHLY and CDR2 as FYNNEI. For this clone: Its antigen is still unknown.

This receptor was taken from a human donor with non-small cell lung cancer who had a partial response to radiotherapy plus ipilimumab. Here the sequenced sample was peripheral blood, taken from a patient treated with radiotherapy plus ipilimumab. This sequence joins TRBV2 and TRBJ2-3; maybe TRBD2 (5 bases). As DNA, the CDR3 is TGTGCCAGCGCAGGACTGGAGAGCACAGATACGCAGTATTTT. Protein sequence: CASAGLESTDTQYF. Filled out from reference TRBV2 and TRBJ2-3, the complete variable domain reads EPEVTQTPSHQVTQMGQEVILRCVPISNHLYFYWYRQILGQKVEFLVSFYNNEISEKSEIFDDQFSVERPDGSNFTLKIRSTKLEDSAMYFCASAGLESTDTQYFGPGTRLTVL.